These T cell receptor beta chains were read from a single sample in a study of T cell responses to AZD1222 COVID-19 vaccine. Sequencing was performed with immunoSEQ multiplex PCR; in TCRdb, only in-frame clones are kept and a portion is missing. The data show 100,000 or so clones, roughly nine tenths seen once. The sample consisted of peripheral blood, taken on day 0 of AZD1222 vaccination. These receptors were obtained from an adult in good health. Each CDR3 is given with its conserved first and last residue. Each record gives: clone size, J gene, V gene, D gene, CDR3 DNA, CDR3 protein. A D gene is named only where the DNA matches it firmly. The listing skips clone size in some rows; elsewhere it reads once, few, many or a size class.

>once|TRBJ2-5|TRBV4-1|TRBD1
TGCGCCAGCAGCCTCGACAGGGGCCAAGAGACCCAGTACTTC
CASSLDRGQETQYF
>-|TRBJ2-2|TRBV24-1|TRBD1
TGTGCCACCAGTGATTTTAGGGACAGGGTAGGCGCCGGGGAGCTGTTTTTT
CATSDFRDRVGAGELFF
>-|TRBJ1-5|TRBV2|-
TGTGCCAGCCAGTCCGACAGGAATCAGCCCCAGCATTTT
CASQSDRNQPQHF
>-|TRBJ1-5|TRBV19|TRBD1
TGTGCCAGTAGTTTGTGGGGGACAGGGAATCAGCCCCAGCATTTT
CASSLWGTGNQPQHF
>-|TRBJ2-1|TRBV2|-
TGTGCCAGCAGCGGTGAATGGGCCTACAATGAGCAGTTCTTC
CASSGEWAYNEQFF
>-|TRBJ1-2|TRBV6-6|-
TGTGCCAGCATTGCCAGAGGGCAGAGCTATGGCTACACCTTC
CASIARGQSYGYTF
>-|TRBJ2-6|TRBV5-1|-
TGCGCCAGCAGGACCCGTGGCTCTGGGGCCAACGTCCTGACTTTC
CASRTRGSGANVLTF
>-|TRBJ1-1|TRBV10-3|-
TGTGCCATCAGTGAGTCGACAGCTAACACTGAAGCTTTCTTT
CAISESTANTEAFF
>-|TRBJ1-6|TRBV5-1|TRBD1
TGCGCCAGCAGTCGGGGGGACAGGGGTTCACCCCTCCACTTT
CASSRGDRGSPLHF
>-|TRBJ2-1|TRBV2|-
TGTGCCAGCAGTTTTGTAGTCGGGATCTACAATGAGCAGTTCTTC
CASSFVVGIYNEQFF
>-|TRBJ1-4|TRBV9|-
TGTGCCAGCAGCTACGGGGCAGGGTGGCAAGAAAAACTGTTTTTT
CASSYGAGWQEKLFF
>-|TRBJ2-2|TRBV9|-
TGTGCCAGCAGTGACAGGCCCTCTAACACCGGGGAGCTGTTTTTT
CASSDRPSNTGELFF
>-|TRBJ2-2|TRBV5-1|TRBD2
TGCGCCAGCATGCGGACTAGCGGGGCTAACACCGGGGAGCTGTTTTTT
CASMRTSGANTGELFF
>-|TRBJ1-4|TRBV5-4|-
TGTGCCAGCAGCTTGGATCAGGGGCGAAAACTGTTTTTT
CASSLDQGRKLFF
>-|TRBJ2-7|TRBV20-1|-
TGCAGTGCTAGAGATGGGCCTGAGCAGTACTTC
CSARDGPEQYF
>-|TRBJ2-2|TRBV6-5|-
TGTGCCAGCAGGTCTGGGACCGGGGAGCTGTTTTTT
CASRSGTGELFF
>-|TRBJ1-6|TRBV5-5|-
TGTGCCAGCAGCCTCAGCTCCTATAATTCACCCCTCCACTTT
CASSLSSYNSPLHF
>-|TRBJ1-1|TRBV10-3|TRBD1
TGTGCCATCAGTGAGTCGACAGGGCTAGGGATCCCTGAAGCTTTCTTT
CAISESTGLGIPEAFF
>-|TRBJ1-4|TRBV11-2|-
TGTGCCAGCAGCTTAATTGGGGGATGGGGAACTAATGAAAAACTGTTTTTT
CASSLIGGWGTNEKLFF
>-|TRBJ2-7|TRBV6-5|TRBD2
TGTGCCAGCAATTTAGCGGGGGGCCATTACGAGCAGTACTTC
CASNLAGGHYEQYF
>-|TRBJ1-1|TRBV28|-
TGTGCCAGCAGTTCGACCGAGTCAGGGTACACTGAAGCTTTCTTT
CASSSTESGYTEAFF
>-|TRBJ2-1|TRBV11-3|-
TGTGCCAGCAGCTTAGGGAGAGGAAGGAACAATGAGCAGTTCTTC
CASSLGRGRNNEQFF
>-|TRBJ2-5|TRBV2|-
TGTGCCAGCAGTCAACTAGGACCACAAGAGACCCAGTACTTC
CASSQLGPQETQYF
>-|TRBJ2-6|TRBV9|TRBD2
TGTGCCAGCAGCCCCTTCGGGGGGGGTCTCTCTGGGGCCAACGTCCTGACTTTC
CASSPFGGGLSGANVLTF
>-|TRBJ1-1|TRBV7-9|-
TGTGCCAGCAGCCCCCCCGTCGGGGAAGCTTTCTTT
CASSPPVGEAFF
>-|TRBJ2-7|TRBV28|-
TGTGCCAGCAGGGGGGACTACGAGCAGTACTTC
CASRGDYEQYF
>-|TRBJ2-2|TRBV24-1|-
TGTGCCACCAGTGATCCGATTTTTCGGGAGCTGTTTTTT
CATSDPIFRELFF
>-|TRBJ1-5|TRBV7-9|TRBD1
TGTGCCAGCAGCTTAGGACAGGGTGAGGCTCAGCCCCAGCATTTT
CASSLGQGEAQPQHF
>few|TRBJ1-1|TRBV14|-
TGTGCCAGCAGCCAACGTAGGGTCGGTGACACTGAAGCTTTCTTT
CASSQRRVGDTEAFF
>-|TRBJ1-6|TRBV30|-
TGTGCCTGGAGTGCCGAGAGTGGGTATTCACCCCTCCACTTT
CAWSAESGYSPLHF
>-|TRBJ1-2|TRBV4-1|-
TGCGCCAGCAGCCCCCACACAGGGAGAGGCTATGGCTACACCTTC
CASSPHTGRGYGYTF
>-|TRBJ1-1|TRBV5-5|TRBD1
TGTGCCAGCAGGGGACAGATCTCCCTTTTCGCTGAAGCTTTCTTT
CASRGQISLFAEAFF
>once|TRBJ1-5|TRBV28|TRBD1
TGTGCCAGCAGTCCCAGTAGACAGGGGAGTCGCAATCAGCCCCAGCATTTT
CASSPSRQGSRNQPQHF
>-|TRBJ1-3|TRBV19|-
TGTGCCAGTAGTATGAGAGGGGACGGAAACACCATATATTTT
CASSMRGDGNTIYF
>-|TRBJ2-3|TRBV5-1|TRBD1
TGCGCCAGCGGACCGCAAGGGACAGGGCACACAGATACGCAGTATTTT
CASGPQGTGHTDTQYF
>-|TRBJ2-4|TRBV27|-
TGTGCCAGCAGTCCGATTTTGGGGGAGACTGGAGCCAAAAACATTCAGTACTTC
CASSPILGETGAKNIQYF
>-|TRBJ1-5|TRBV19|-
TGTGCCAGTATTAGGGATGGACAAGCACTCGCGGTTGGCCCCCAGCATTTT
CASIRDGQALAVGPQHF
>-|TRBJ1-3|TRBV4-1|-
TGCGCCAGCAGCCACTTGGACGGCTCTGGAAACACCATATATTTT
CASSHLDGSGNTIYF
>-|TRBJ1-2|TRBV6-1|-
TGTGCCAGCAGTGAACAAGACACCTATGGCTACACCTTC
CASSEQDTYGYTF
>-|TRBJ1-4|TRBV7-8|-
TGTGCCAGCAGCTTCGGGGGAAACGAAAAACTGTTTTTT
CASSFGGNEKLFF
>few|TRBJ2-7|TRBV14|-
TGTGCCAGCAGCCAAGTAGTAAACGAGCAGTACTTC
CASSQVVNEQYF
>-|TRBJ1-5|TRBV6-7|-
TGTGCCAGCAGTTATTCGAGCAATCAGCCCCAGCATTTT
CASSYSSNQPQHF
>-|TRBJ2-7|TRBV5-1|-
TGCGCCAGCAGCTGGGACGTAGGCTACGAGCAGTACTTC
CASSWDVGYEQYF
>-|TRBJ2-2|TRBV2|TRBD2
TGTGCCAGCAGTGGTGACGGGGGGGTGGACGGGGAGCTGTTTTTT
CASSGDGGVDGELFF
>-|TRBJ1-1|TRBV28|-
TGTGCCAGCAGTTTAAGGATTGGGTCAGGGAACACTGAAGCTTTCTTT
CASSLRIGSGNTEAFF
>-|TRBJ1-2|TRBV28|-
TGTGCCAGCAGTTACAACTATGGCTACACCTTC
CASSYNYGYTF
>once|TRBJ2-1|TRBV20-1|-
TGCAGTGCCAGTCCGGGACGGGTTACTTCCAATGAGCAGTTCTTC
CSASPGRVTSNEQFF
>-|TRBJ1-1|TRBV6-1|-
TGTGCCAGCAGTGAAGTGGGGAGGGGGAACACTGAAGCTTTCTTT
CASSEVGRGNTEAFF
>-|TRBJ2-7|TRBV11-3|-
TGTGCCAGCAGCACAAAGCCCTCCCCAGGATGGGTCTACGAGCAGTACTTC
CASSTKPSPGWVYEQYF
>-|TRBJ2-5|TRBV11-1|-
TGTGCCAGCAGCCCCCGCCGACAGCAAAAAGAGACCCAGTACTTC
CASSPRRQQKETQYF
>-|TRBJ1-5|TRBV6-5|-
TGTGCCAGCAGTTACTCTAGCACAGATAATCAGCCCCAGCATTTT
CASSYSSTDNQPQHF
>once|TRBJ2-1|TRBV7-9|-
TGTGCCAGCAGCGGATCCGGGACCCACAATGAGCAGTTCTTC
CASSGSGTHNEQFF
>once|TRBJ1-5|TRBV21-1|-
TGTGCCAGCAGCAAAGGGTATTTAGGAAATCAGCCCCAGCATTTT
CASSKGYLGNQPQHF
>few|TRBJ1-3|TRBV27|-
TGTGCCAGCCGCTTTATATCTGGAAACACCATATATTTT
CASRFISGNTIYF
>-|TRBJ2-3|TRBV5-4|-
TGTGCCAGCAGCTTGGGTCAGGCCTCAGATACGCAGTATTTT
CASSLGQASDTQYF
>-|TRBJ2-1|TRBV28|-
TGTGCCAGCAGCCCCGGGACCCGCCCCTTACCTCAGTTCTTC
CASSPGTRPLPQFF
>-|TRBJ1-1|TRBV5-6|-
TGTGCCAGCAGCTTTGCGGGTTCGGGGAACACTGAAGCTTTCTTT
CASSFAGSGNTEAFF
>-|TRBJ1-4|TRBV15|-
TGTGCCACCAGCAGAGATCGGTTTGCAACTAATGAAAAACTGTTTTTT
CATSRDRFATNEKLFF
>-|TRBJ1-2|TRBV6-5|-
TGTGCCAGCAGCCAGGGGTATGGCTACACCTTC
CASSQGYGYTF